The 10 T cell receptor beta chains listed next were all sequenced from one sample in a study of molecular identifiers for immune sequencing clone quantification. TCRdb reprocessed the PCR reads with MiXCR, giving one entry per CDR3 protein. The sample has about 65,000 distinct CDR3 sequences, about a fifth seen once. The sequenced sample consisted of naive CD8+ T cells from blood, with Jurkat cell RNA spiked in. The subset: FACS-sorted CD8+CD4-CCR7+CD45RA+ naive T cells. The receptors were sampled from a human donor in good health. Some libraries in this study had Jurkat cell RNA spiked in.

This clonotype appeared many times. The gene calls are TRBV11-2 and TRBJ2-2, with D perhaps assigned TRBD1 or TRBD2 (6 bases each). This CDR3 is 17 amino acids long. V lost 4 bases, J lost 0 bases, and 15 bases lay in between. The germline V gene encodes CDR1 SGHAT and CDR2 FQNNGV. The CDR3 protein is CASSWGPGLANTGELFF. CDR3 coding DNA: TGTGCCAGCAGCTGGGGGCCGGGACTTGCGAACACCGGGGAGCTGTTTTTT.

This clonotype was observed at least ten times. This chain uses TRBV24-1 with TRBJ2-1; D remains ambiguous. V was cut by 2 bases and J by 4 bases, with 8 bases left in between. Germline values: CDR1 KGHDR, CDR2 SFDVKD. The CDR3 is made up of 14 amino acids. This CDR3 is CATSDSLLYNEQFF. CDR3 nucleotide sequence: TGTGCCACCAGTGATTCGTTGCTTTACAATGAGCAGTTCTTC.

This clonotype was seen ten or more times. This chain connects TRBV7-9 to TRBJ1-1; D is possibly TRBD1 (5 bases). This CDR3 is 17 amino acids long. V was cut by 10 bases and J by 4 bases, with 28 bases left in between. Germline V gives CDR1 SEHNR, CDR2 FQNEAQ (reference sequence). The CDR3 reads CATLVGREEYLGTEAFF. CDR3 nucleotide sequence: TGTGCCACGCTGGTGGGCAGGGAAGAGTATTTAGGCACTGAAGCTTTCTTT. The full variable domain, rest sourced from reference TRBV7-9 and TRBJ1-1, is DTGVSQNPRHKITKRGQNVTFRCDPISEHNRLYWYRQTLGQGPEFLTYFQNEAQLEKSRLLSDRFSAERPKGSFSTLEIQRTEQGDSAMYLCATLVGREEYLGTEAFFGQGTRLTVV.

In this sample, this clonotype turned up many times. This chain uses TRBV28 with TRBJ2-5; 10 bases are a match to TRBD2. The V and J ends lost 2 bases and 2 bases, in that order; junction bases with no gene match: 2. Germline CDR1 is MDHEN and CDR2 is SYDVKM. The CDR3 consists of 15 residues. The CDR3 loop is CASSLEAGGQETQYF. The CDR3 DNA follows: TGTGCCAGCAGTTTAGAAGCGGGAGGGCAAGAGACCCAGTACTTC. Full variable domain (outside the CDR3, taken from reference TRBV28 and TRBJ2-5): DVKVTQSSRYLVKRTGEKVFLECVQDMDHENMFWYRQDPGLGLRLIYFSYDVKMKEKGDIPEGYSVSREKKERFSLILESASTNQTSMYLCASSLEAGGQETQYFGPGTRLLVL.

Worth noting for this clonotype: This clone may be a read error of a much larger clone one base away. V and J are TRBV7-9 and TRBJ1-2; weak D call: TRBD1 (5 bases). Germline V gene sequence: CDR1 SEHNR, CDR2 FQNEAQ (reference sequence). CDR3 size: 15 residues. In nucleotides, the CDR3 is TGTGCCAGCAGCTTAGGAGGAGGGGCTAACTATGGCTACGCCTTC. Protein product: CASSLGGGANYGYAF.

A note on this clonotype: Possible read error: a much larger clone is one base away. The chain joins TRBV7-2 to TRBJ2-7; TRBD1 matches at 8 bases. Germline CDR1 and CDR2: SGHTA and FQGNSA. This CDR3 spans 15 amino acids. Here the CDR3 DNA reads TGTGTCAGCAGCTCATATAACAGGGGGACCTACGAGCAGTACTTC. This translates into CVSSSYNRGTYEQYF.

Many counts were recorded for this clonotype. This chain links TRBV7-2 with TRBJ2-7; 15 bases match TRBD2. The junction had 6 bases not matched to a gene; V was cut back by 5 bases and J by 4 bases. CDR3 size: 16 residues. CDR1 is SGHTA and CDR2 is FQGNSA in the germline V gene. Here the CDR3 reads CASSEGLAGGMYEQYF. As DNA, the CDR3 is TGTGCCAGCAGCGAGGGACTAGCGGGAGGAATGTACGAGCAGTACTTC.

This clonotype has only a few counts. The V call is TRBV6-5, the J call TRBJ2-1; D unresolved. CDR3 length equals 15 residues. Germline lookup yields CDR1 MNHEY and CDR2 SVGAGI. V shed 0 bases and J shed 9 bases, with 15 bases lying between them. The CDR3 DNA follows: TGTGCCAGCAGTTACTCGTCTAGTTTTAGTCCTGAGCAGTTCTTC. Protein sequence: CASSYSSSFSPEQFF.

This clonotype was seen at least ten times. The chain joins TRBV4-3 to TRBJ1-3; D not resolved. CDR1 and CDR2 from the germline V gene are LGHNA and YSLEER. V lost 1 base and J 2 bases, leaving 6 bases between the germline ends. This CDR3 spans 14 amino acids. CDR3 in DNA: TGCGCCAGCAGCCAAGGAGGGACTGGAAACACCATATATTTT. Residues: CASSQGGTGNTIYF.

This clonotype has ten or more counts. The rearrangement uses TRBV20-1 and TRBJ2-3; TRBD2 aligns across 11 bases. The germline V gene has CDR1 DFQATT and CDR2 SNEGSKA (reference sequence). Trimming cost V 3 bases and J 3 bases; bases outside gene matches: 5. The CDR3 is 15 residues long. The CDR3 reads CSARLTSGITDTQYF. CDR3 nucleotides: TGCAGTGCTAGGCTGACTAGCGGGATTACAGATACGCAGTATTTT.